These 11 T cell receptor beta chains share one sample of origin, sequenced in a study of OX40 agonist ivuxolimab in advanced cancers. Library preparation used the immunoSEQ multiplex PCR assay. This is the immuneACCESS table as TCRdb keeps it, with only in-frame sequences that have V and J called. A part of the clones is gone; compared with another copy, unresolved V genes explain less than half, and the rest is unexplained. The sample table records 48,000 or so clones; approximately 86% of these occur just once. Jointly, the top ten make up roughly 1.2% of the sample. The sample was CD4+ or CD8+ T cells sorted from blood, taken in a trial of the OX40 agonist ivuxolimab. The receptors come from an adult with an advanced solid tumor such as melanoma, head and neck, liver or kidney cancer.

This chain links TRBV30 with TRBJ1-5; weak D call: TRBD1 (5 bases). This CDR3 is built from 14 residues. Per the germline V gene, CDR1 is GTSNPN and CDR2 is SVGIG (reference sequence). V was clipped by 8 bases and J by 0 bases, with 14 bases between them. The CDR3 loop is CAGTWTNSNQPQHF. The CDR3 coding sequence is TGTGCCGGCACCTGGACAAATAGCAATCAGCCCCAGCATTTT. Looking up the rest from reference TRBV30 and TRBJ1-5 gives the full variable domain: SQTIHQWPATLVQPVGSPLSLECTVEGTSNPNLYWYRQAAGRGLQLLFYSVGIGQISSEVPQNLSASRPQDRQFILSSKKLLLSDSGFYLCAGTWTNSNQPQHFGDGTRLSIL.

The chain joins TRBV12-5 to TRBJ2-5; either TRBD1 or TRBD2 may supply D (6 bases each). Germline-derived CDR1 and CDR2 are LGHNT and FRNRAP. V lost 10 bases and J lost 5, with 17 bases in between. The CDR3 sequence is 13 residues long. CDR3 sequence: CATTQEGEETQYF. The CDR3 DNA is TGTGCTACAACGCAGGAGGGGGAGGAGACCCAGTACTTC.

The V gene is TRBV7-9, the J gene TRBJ2-5; possible D gene TRBD1, 6 bases. The CDR3 totals 13 residues. Per germline, CDR1 SEHNR and CDR2 FQNEAQ (reference sequence). Trimming took off 8 bases at V and 2 bases at J, with 12 bases between the two ends. The CDR3 loop is CASQRDTQETQYF. For the CDR3, the DNA is TGTGCCAGCCAGAGGGACACACAAGAGACCCAGTACTTC.

The chain couples TRBV6-6 to TRBJ2-6; D gene ambiguous. Trimming removed 6 bases at V and 0 bases at J, with 12 bases between. Germline CDR1 and CDR2: MNHNY and SVGAGI (reference sequence). This CDR3 spans 16 amino acids. The CDR3 is CASSIPMGSGANVLTF. For the CDR3, the DNA is TGTGCCAGCAGCATACCGATGGGCTCTGGGGCCAACGTCCTGACTTTC.

The rearrangement links TRBV5-1 to TRBJ2-3, with D unclear. Germline V gives CDR1 SGHRS, CDR2 YFSETQ. V was shortened by 0 bases and J by 5 bases, with 4 bases between the two germline ends. CDR3 size: 12 residues. The CDR3 bases are TGCGCCAGCAGCTTGGCAGGAGATACGCAGTATTTT. Its translation is CASSLAGDTQYF.

This clone has a handful of counts. V usage is TRBV7-2 and J usage is TRBJ2-1; 9 bases are a match to TRBD2. Germline assignment: CDR1 SGHTA and CDR2 FQGNSA. V dropped 5 bases and J dropped 0; count of bases not matched to a gene: 2. The CDR3 covers 15 residues. The CDR3 loop reads CASSISGGSYNEQFF. CDR3 DNA: TGTGCCAGCAGCATTAGCGGGGGCTCCTACAATGAGCAGTTCTTC.

This chain uses TRBV30 with TRBJ2-5, with 7 bases lining up with TRBD1. V lost 5 bases to trimming and J lost 5 bases; unmatched junction nucleotides: 14. Germline V gene sequence: CDR1 GTSNPN, CDR2 SVGIG (reference sequence). The CDR3 spans 15 residues. The CDR3: CAWSIGQDMSETQYF. The CDR3 DNA follows: TGTGCCTGGTCTATCGGACAGGACATGTCGGAGACCCAGTACTTC.

Concerning this clone: A clone one base away is much larger, so this may be a read error. For the CDR3, the DNA is TGTGCCAGCAGCCTGGGACAGGGACTCGAGCGGTACTTC. Amino acid sequence: CASSLGQGLERYF. V is TRBV4-2 and J is TRBJ2-7, with 9 bases lining up with TRBD1. The germline V gene has CDR1 LGHNA and CDR2 YNFKEQ. The CDR3 sequence is 13 residues long.

The CDR3, as DNA: TGTGCCAGCAGTGAAGCGGGGACAGTGGGCATAACAGATACGCAGTATTTT. Translated, it gives CASSEAGTVGITDTQYF. The V gene is TRBV6-1, the J gene TRBJ2-3, with TRBD1 matching 7 bases. The CDR3 runs 17 residues. V shed 0 bases, J shed 3 bases, and the junction held 9 bases outside the gene matches. CDR1 is MNHNS and CDR2 is SASEGT in the germline V gene.

J is TRBJ2-1 and V is TRBV7-6; 7 nucleotides line up with TRBD2. The germline V gene encodes CDR1 SGHVS and CDR2 FNYEAQ. The CDR3 consists of 16 residues. Losses at the gene ends were 7 bases for V and 2 bases for J; bases not matched to a gene: 11. The CDR3: CASKRGAGDAYNEQFF. For the CDR3, the DNA is TGTGCCAGCAAACGGGGTGCGGGGGATGCCTACAATGAGCAGTTCTTC.

The chain joins TRBV5-5 to TRBJ2-1; TRBD2 matches 10 bases. There are 15 residues in the CDR3. J lost 7 bases, V lost 0 bases, and 4 bases had no gene match. CDR1 and CDR2 (germline): SGHKS, YYEKEE (reference sequence). CDR3 coding DNA: TGTGCCAGCAGCTTGGAGGCTAGCGGGGGTAATGAGCAGTTCTTC. Translating gives CASSLEASGGNEQFF.